This T cell receptor beta chain was retrieved from a study of T cells after yellow fever vaccination. Study conclusions and caveats: CD4 and CD8 compartments shared a small share of clonotypes, likely from convergent recombination. From the bulk population, abundant clonotypes could contaminate and appear within FACS-sorted repertoires. Post-booster reappearance was seen for most primary-vaccination clones (96% CD4, 88% CD8).

About this clonotype itself: The antigen is undetermined.

One entry per CDR3 protein, called by TCRdb with MiXCR from the 5' RACE reads. Of about 260,000 distinct CDR3 sequences detected, about 5.2% appear once; the ten largest clones hold around 3.5%. The material sequenced was CD4+ T cells sorted from PBMCs, taken on the day of the yellow fever booster vaccination. The sequence was obtained from a man younger than 30 who received the YFV17D yellow fever vaccine.

CDR3 sequence reads: CASSVTGINYGYTF. The CDR3 coding sequence is TGTGCCAGCAGCGTGACAGGCATTAACTATGGCTACACCTTC. This chain uses TRBV25-1 with TRBJ1-2; D might be TRBD1 (6 bases). The CDR3 is 14 residues long. The germline V and J ends were trimmed by 6 bases and 1 base, with 12 bases remaining between them. Germline assignment: CDR1 MGHDK and CDR2 SYGVNS.